The 26 T cell receptor beta chains below come from one sample, sequenced in a study of lymphopenia after photon versus proton radiotherapy. Only in-frame clones appear in the TCRdb table, and some are missing; sequencing was by immunoSEQ multiplex PCR. Of 67,000 or so clones in the sample, about 90% were seen once. Sequencing used peripheral blood, obtained from a patient treated with proton-based radiotherapy. All receptors derive from a man aged 80 or over with esophageal cancer.

This chain connects TRBV5-1 to TRBJ2-2; 9 bases agree with TRBD1. The CDR3 consists of 15 residues. Germline CDR1 SGHRS, CDR2 YFSETQ. V lost 2 bases, J lost 10 bases, and 9 bases stayed unmatched. The CDR3: CASSLAGTGSEELFF. The CDR3 region has the DNA TGCGCCAGCAGCTTAGCCGGGACAGGGTCTGAGGAGCTGTTTTTT.

Notes on this clone: The junction differs from germline at one of its ends, possibly a read error. Other DNA sequences within the sample encode an identical CDR3. This sequence joins TRBV7-9 and TRBJ1-5, with 9 bases that match TRBD1. CDR3 length: 15 amino acids. From germline, CDR1 is SEHNR and CDR2 FQNEAQ (reference sequence). CDR3 DNA sequence: TGCGCCAGCAGCGGGGGACAGGGAATCGATCAGCCCCAGCATTTT. This sequence encodes CASSGGQGIDQPQHF. The entire variable domain, with the rest obtained from reference TRBV7-9 and TRBJ1-5, is as follows: DTGVSQNPRHKITKRGQNVTFRCDPISEHNRLYWYRQTLGQGPEFLTYFQNEAQLEKSRLLSDRFSAERPKGSFSTLEIQRTEQGDSAMYLCASSGGQGIDQPQHFGDGTRLSIL.

The chain combines TRBV7-9 with TRBJ1-5; 7 bases agree with TRBD1. Germline CDR1 and CDR2: SEHNR and FQNEAQ (reference sequence). The CDR3 runs to 17 residues. The V gene end was trimmed by 5 bases and the J gene end by 1 base; junction bases not matched to a gene: 11. CDR3 in DNA: TGTGCCAGCAGCACGGGGGACAGTGCTGGGAGCAATCAGCCCCAGCATTTT. Translation: CASSTGDSAGSNQPQHF. Full variable domain (missing parts from reference TRBV7-9 and TRBJ1-5): DTGVSQNPRHKITKRGQNVTFRCDPISEHNRLYWYRQTLGQGPEFLTYFQNEAQLEKSRLLSDRFSAERPKGSFSTLEIQRTEQGDSAMYLCASSTGDSAGSNQPQHFGDGTRLSIL.

The CDR3 reads CASSAGLAGNYEQYF. In DNA, the CDR3 is TGTGCCAGCAGCGCCGGACTAGCGGGGAATTACGAGCAGTACTTC. The chain combines TRBV9 with TRBJ2-7; 12 positions match TRBD2. The CDR3 length is 15 residues. With 3 bases clipped from V and 4 bases from J, the junction kept 5 bases outside the gene matches. Germline CDR1 reads SGDLS; CDR2 reads YYNGEE.

The chain uses TRBV4-2 and TRBJ1-2; D gene ambiguous. This CDR3 has 16 residues. The germline gives CDR1 LGHNA, CDR2 YNFKEQ. Trimming removed 0 bases at V and 0 bases at J, with 11 bases between. The CDR3 region is CASSQEISVANYGYTF. Written as DNA, the CDR3 is TGTGCCAGCAGCCAAGAGATTAGCGTAGCTAACTATGGCTACACCTTC.

Only one count was recorded for this clone. The J gene is TRBJ1-2, the V gene TRBV6-5; D is possibly TRBD1 (5 bases). V was clipped by 3 bases and J by 3 bases, with 8 bases between them. This CDR3 contains 13 residues. Germline values: CDR1 MNHEY, CDR2 SVGAGI. In nucleotides, the CDR3 is TGTGCCAGCAGTTATCGGGGGTACTATGGCTACACCTTC. The encoded protein is CASSYRGYYGYTF.

V gene TRBV9 combines with J gene TRBJ2-5; 8 bases align to TRBD2. The CDR3 consists of 15 residues. CDR1 is SGDLS and CDR2 is YYNGEE in the germline V gene. The ends lost 4 bases at V and 4 bases at J; junction bases unmatched: 9. For the CDR3, the DNA is TGTGCCAGCAGCATGGCCGGGACTAGGGCAGAGACCCAGTACTTC. Translating gives CASSMAGTRAETQYF.

The J gene is TRBJ2-5, the V gene TRBV7-7; 12 nucleotides line up with TRBD2. The germline gives CDR1 SSHAT, CDR2 FNYEAQ (reference sequence). The junction had 12 bases not matched to a gene; V was cut back by 5 bases and J by 5 bases. This CDR3 comprises 17 residues. DNA for the CDR3: TGTGCCAGCAGCACTCGGACTAGCGGGATAGCTCGGGAGACCCAGTACTTC. It yields the protein CASSTRTSGIARETQYF.

V is TRBV5-5 and J is TRBJ2-7, with D possibly matching TRBD2 (6 bases). The CDR3 contains 16 residues. V dropped 3 bases and J dropped 6 bases, with 22 bases sitting between them. Germline V gives CDR1 SGHKS, CDR2 YYEKEE (reference sequence). CDR3 nucleotide sequence: TGTGCCAGCAGCTCTTACGGGGAGGCAAAAATGGGCGAGCAGTACTTC. Translated, it gives CASSSYGEAKMGEQYF.

The chain employs TRBV15 and TRBJ1-2; weak D call: TRBD1 (6 bases). V lost 1 base, J lost 3 bases, and 12 bases lay in between. Germline-derived CDR1 and CDR2 are LNHNV and YYDKDF (reference sequence). This CDR3 has 15 amino acids. The DNA of the CDR3 is TGTGCCACCAGCAGAGCCAGGGGTGGGGACTATGGCTACACCTTC. Residues: CATSRARGGDYGYTF.

This chain links TRBV19 with TRBJ2-2; 10 bases match TRBD1. The V and J ends lost 5 bases and 7 bases, in that order; junction bases with no gene match: 10. The CDR3 has 16 residues. CDR1 is LNHDA, CDR2 SQIVND, per germline (reference sequence). Here the CDR3 reads CASSLRAGQGVGELFF. The DNA of the CDR3 is TGTGCCAGTAGTCTGCGAGCCGGACAGGGGGTCGGGGAGCTGTTTTTT.

The chain carries TRBV29-1 and TRBJ2-3; 8 bases line up with TRBD2. The germline CDR1 and CDR2 sequences are SQVTM and ANQGSEA. Trimming took 1 base from V and 2 from J; bases not matched to a gene: 2. This CDR3 is 14 amino acids long. The DNA for the CDR3 is TGCAGCGTTGAAGCGGGGGGGTACACAGATACGCAGTATTTT. As protein: CSVEAGGYTDTQYF.

The genes are TRBV7-3 and TRBJ2-5, with 7 bases lining up with TRBD2. The CDR3 spans 14 residues. Germline V lookup: CDR1 SGHTA, CDR2 FQGTGA. The V gene end was trimmed by 4 bases and the J gene end by 5 bases; junction bases not matched to a gene: 7. The CDR3 sequence is CASSSVGGVETQYF. CDR3 DNA sequence: TGTGCCAGCAGCTCTGTTGGGGGGGTGGAGACCCAGTACTTC.

The V gene is TRBV27, the J gene TRBJ1-1; D gene ambiguous. Germline V gene data show CDR1 as MNHEY and CDR2 as SMNVEV (reference sequence). V was clipped by 4 bases and J by 4 bases, with 10 bases between them. This CDR3 is 13 amino acids long. The CDR3 spells CASSYVFGTEAFF. CDR3 in DNA: TGTGCCAGCAGTTACGTGTTTGGCACTGAAGCTTTCTTT.

A remark on this clone: Relative to the germline gene, one junction end is altered; a read error may explain this. The V gene is TRBV5-1, the J gene TRBJ2-1; 7 nucleotides agree with TRBD2. Germline V gene lookup returns CDR1 SGHRS and CDR2 YFSETQ. The CDR3 loop spans 14 amino acids. The DNA of the CDR3 is TGCGCCAGCAGCTCAGGACTAGTGTACAGTGAGCAGTTCTTC. Amino acid sequence: CASSSGLVYSEQFF.

The chain couples TRBV11-3 to TRBJ2-1; D is possibly TRBD2 (5 bases). V lost 1 base to trimming and J lost 4 bases, with 5 bases between them. CDR1 is SGHNT and CDR2 is YENEEA in the germline V gene. The CDR3 totals 13 residues. The CDR3: CASSLGGYNEQFF. For the CDR3, the DNA is TGTGCCAGCAGCTTAGGCGGGTACAATGAGCAGTTCTTC.

The chain couples TRBV10-3 to TRBJ1-2; weak D call: TRBD1 (6 bases). This CDR3 has 14 residues. The V end was cut by 9 bases, the J end by 2 bases, with 16 bases between. Germline-derived CDR1 and CDR2 are ENHRY and SYGVKD. The CDR3 bases are TGTGCCATGCGGGACGGCGGGGGCAACTATGGCTACACCTTC. Encoded protein: CAMRDGGGNYGYTF.

CDR3 DNA sequence: TGTGCCAGCAGCGACAGGGGTAATGAGCAGTTCTTC. It codes for CASSDRGNEQFF. J is TRBJ2-1 and V is TRBV9; 7 bases map to TRBD1. J lost 7 bases, V lost 3 bases, and 1 base had no gene match. The CDR3 length is 12 residues. The germline gives CDR1 SGDLS, CDR2 YYNGEE.

The genes are TRBV7-6 and TRBJ2-7, with 8 positions matching TRBD1. The CDR3 loop spans 14 amino acids. Germline CDR1 reads SGHVS; CDR2 reads FNYEAQ. Trimming at V came to 4 bases and at J to 6 bases, leaving 8 bases not matched to a gene. In DNA, the CDR3 is TGTGCCAGCAGCTCCAGAGGACAGGGTGGCGAGCAGTACTTC. This translates into CASSSRGQGGEQYF. The full variable domain, its missing parts supplied by reference TRBV7-6 and TRBJ2-7, is GAGVSQSPRYKVTKRGQDVALRCDPISGHVSLYWYRQALGQGPEFLTYFNYEAQQDKSGLPNDRFSAERPEGSISTLTIQRTEQRDSAMYRCASSSRGQGGEQYFGPGTRLTVT.

The CDR3 loop reads CASSSGAQPQHF. DNA for the CDR3: TGTGCCAGCAGTTCAGGGGCTCAGCCCCAGCATTTT. V gene TRBV6-5 combines with J gene TRBJ1-5, with TRBD1 as a possible D gene (6 bases). The length of the CDR3 is 12 residues. V lost 4 bases to trimming and J lost 6 bases, with 7 bases between them. Germline V lookup: CDR1 MNHEY, CDR2 SVGAGI.

This rearrangement joins TRBV7-2 to TRBJ1-2; 8 nucleotides agree with TRBD1. The CDR3 spans 16 residues. CDR1 and CDR2 from the germline V gene are SGHTA and FQGNSA. Unmatched junction bases numbered 7, after V lost 4 bases and J lost 0 bases. The CDR3 region is CASSSPDRGANYGYTF. The CDR3 region has the DNA TGTGCCAGCAGCTCCCCCGACAGGGGAGCTAACTATGGCTACACCTTC.

CDR3 region: CASSLAGGSQPQHF. As DNA, the CDR3 is TGCGCCAGCAGCTTGGCAGGGGGCAGTCAGCCCCAGCATTTT. V is TRBV5-1 and J is TRBJ1-5, with 8 positions matching TRBD1. Germline values: CDR1 SGHRS, CDR2 YFSETQ. After removal of 0 bases from V and 6 bases from J, the junction contained 2 bases not matched to a gene. CDR3 length: 14 residues.

The chain is built from TRBV6-1 and TRBJ2-4; D is possibly TRBD1 (6 bases). There are 14 residues in the CDR3. Between the trimmed V and J ends, which lost 4 bases and 7 bases, there was a span of 14 bases. Germline values: CDR1 MNHNS, CDR2 SASEGT. CDR3 nucleotide sequence: TGTGCCAGCAGTGTGGGGACAATTCCTAACATTCAGTACTTC. Amino acid sequence: CASSVGTIPNIQYF.

This clone appeared once. The chain uses TRBV7-6 and TRBJ2-7, with D possibly being TRBD1 (5 bases). Germline assignment: CDR1 SGHVS and CDR2 FNYEAQ. Trimming pared 1 base from V and 3 bases from J, leaving 10 bases between. CDR3 length: 14 amino acids. CDR3 nucleotides: TGTGCCAGCAGCTTAGGCAGACAGTACTACGAGCAGTACTTC. Protein sequence: CASSLGRQYYEQYF.

J is TRBJ2-2 and V is TRBV10-2, with a weak D call TRBD2 (7 bases). CDR1 is WSHSY and CDR2 is SAAADI in the germline V gene. V shed 7 bases and J shed 1 base, with 13 bases lying between them. CDR3 length: 15 residues. CDR3 loop: CASNQGGVNTGELFF. CDR3 DNA: TGCGCCAGCAACCAAGGGGGGGTGAACACCGGGGAGCTGTTTTTT.

The V gene is TRBV21-1, the J gene TRBJ1-5. TRBV21-1 is designated a pseudogene. This CDR3 comprises 18 residues. Written as DNA, the CDR3 is TGTGCCAGCAGCCTGCTGGAGGGGGCCAAGCGGGAGTATCAGCCCCAGCATTTT. It codes for CASSLLEGAKREYQPQHF.